Below are 13 T cell receptor beta chains sequenced from a single sample in a study of OX40 agonist ivuxolimab in advanced cancers. This table comes from immunoSEQ multiplex PCR, and its TCRdb copy is limited to in-frame clones, with some not included. The sample has some 30,000 clones; roughly nine tenths are singletons. Sequencing was performed on CD4+ or CD8+ T cells sorted from blood, taken in a trial of the OX40 agonist ivuxolimab. Receptors originate from an adult with an advanced solid tumor such as melanoma, head and neck, liver or kidney cancer.

The rearrangement uses TRBV11-1 and TRBJ2-1, with a possible D match to TRBD2 (6 bases). The CDR3 is made up of 14 amino acids. Germline CDR1 is SGHAT and CDR2 is FQDESV (reference sequence). Deletions cut 5 bases from V and 5 bases from J, with 13 bases between. The CDR3 sequence: CASSPRDSHNEQFF. CDR3 nucleotides: TGTGCCAGCAGCCCCCGGGACTCTCACAATGAGCAGTTCTTC.

CDR3 residues: CASRPEAGVGEQYF. The CDR3 region has the DNA TGTGCCAGCAGACCAGAGGCGGGAGTAGGCGAGCAGTACTTC. The rearrangement links TRBV7-2 to TRBJ2-7, with TRBD2 identical over 7 bases. V trimming: 6 bases; J trimming: 6 bases; junction bases outside the gene matches: 11. CDR3 length: 14 amino acids. The germline gives CDR1 SGHTA, CDR2 FQGNSA.

The chain recombines TRBV7-3 with TRBJ1-1; unclear D gene. Looked up from germline, CDR1 is SGHTA and CDR2 is FQGTGA. V lost 5 bases and J lost 1, with 8 bases in between. This CDR3 has 13 amino acids. The CDR3 here is CASSGHRNTEAFF. The CDR3 DNA reads as TGTGCCAGCAGCGGGCACCGGAACACTGAAGCTTTCTTT. The full variable domain, completed using reference TRBV7-3 and TRBJ1-1, is GAGVSQTPSNKVTEKGKYVELRCDPISGHTALYWYRQSLGQGPEFLIYFQGTGAADDSGLPNDRFFAVRPEGSVSTLKIQRTERGDSAVYLCASSGHRNTEAFFGQGTRLTVV.

In its sample, this clone was seen a few times. This chain links TRBV7-2 with TRBJ2-3; D tentatively fits TRBD1 or TRBD2 (5 bases each). The CDR3 is 14 amino acids. Trimming removed 3 bases at V and 11 bases at J, with 18 bases between. Per the germline V gene, CDR1 is SGHTA and CDR2 is FQGNSA. CDR3 coding DNA: TGTGCCAGCAGCTTCCCTCTTAGGGAGAGGGGGCAGTATTTT. This gives the protein CASSFPLRERGQYF.

The J gene is TRBJ1-1, the V gene TRBV6-5; D might be TRBD1 (6 bases). V was trimmed by 2 bases and J by 2 bases, leaving 15 bases between them. This CDR3 has 16 residues. The V gene's germline CDR1 is MNHEY and CDR2 SVGAGI. Written as DNA, the CDR3 is TGTGCCAGCAGTTACGGGTTTATAGGGGGAAACACTGAAGCTTTCTTT. It encodes CASSYGFIGGNTEAFF.

The chain recombines TRBV7-3 with TRBJ2-1, with 10 bases matching TRBD2. V was clipped by 5 bases and J by 4 bases; unmatched bases: 5. Germline CDR1 is SGHTA and CDR2 is FQGTGA. The CDR3 runs 15 residues. CDR3 bases: TGTGCCAGCAGCCCGACTAGCGGGTTATACAATGAGCAGTTCTTC. This sequence encodes CASSPTSGLYNEQFF.

This chain links TRBV27 with TRBJ1-1, with 8 bases matching TRBD1. The CDR3 has 14 amino acids. Germline CDR1 and CDR2: MNHEY and SMNVEV (reference sequence). V gave up 5 bases and J gave up 4 bases; unmatched junction bases: 6. Here the CDR3 reads CASSLRTGFTEAFF. The CDR3 nucleotides read TGTGCCAGCAGTCTCCGGACAGGGTTCACTGAAGCTTTCTTT.

V is TRBV5-1 and J is TRBJ2-3; 10 bases are a match to TRBD1. V was clipped by 2 bases and J by 5 bases; unmatched bases: 5. The CDR3 sequence is 15 residues long. Germline assignment: CDR1 SGHRS and CDR2 YFSETQ. The CDR3 bases are TGCGCCAGCAGCTTCGGACAGGGGGGAGGAGATACGCAGTATTTT. Amino acid sequence: CASSFGQGGGDTQYF.

This clone occurred once. The V call is TRBV28, the J call TRBJ1-5; D is ambiguous. The germline V and J ends were trimmed by 1 base and 4 bases, with 8 bases remaining between them. This CDR3 has 14 residues. Germline CDR1 MDHEN, CDR2 SYDVKM. Here the CDR3 reads CASSLFLLNQPQHF. The CDR3 nucleotides read TGTGCCAGCAGTTTATTTTTGCTTAATCAGCCCCAGCATTTT.

The chain employs TRBV9 and TRBJ2-7, with 8 positions matching TRBD1. V gave up 0 bases and J gave up 5 bases; unmatched junction bases: 7. The germline V gene has CDR1 SGDLS and CDR2 YYNGEE. The CDR3 loop spans 15 amino acids. The CDR3 DNA is TGTGCCAGCAGCGTAGCCGCAGGGGGCTTCGACGAGCAGTACTTC. Translated: CASSVAAGGFDEQYF.

This chain joins TRBV10-3 and TRBJ1-4; possible D gene TRBD1, 6 bases. The CDR3 is made up of 14 amino acids. V dropped 6 bases and J dropped 7 bases, with 15 bases sitting between them. In germline, CDR1 is ENHRY, CDR2 SYGVKD. The CDR3 sequence: CAISSTGIGEKLFF. DNA for the CDR3: TGTGCCATCAGCTCGACAGGTATAGGTGAAAAACTGTTTTTT.

The DNA of the CDR3 is TGTGCCAGCTCACAATCCTACGAGCAGTACTTC. Translated, it gives CASSQSYEQYF. The V and J genes are TRBV18 and TRBJ2-7; D ambiguous. This CDR3 comprises 11 residues. Trimming removed 4 bases at V and 1 base at J, with 2 bases between. Germline V CDR1 and CDR2: KGHSH, LQKENI.

The rearrangement uses TRBV28 and TRBJ2-7, with D unresolved. Germline V gene lookup returns CDR1 MDHEN and CDR2 SYDVKM. This CDR3 contains 13 residues. The V end was cut by 2 bases, the J end by 3 bases, with 8 bases between. The chain's CDR3 is CASSLLVNYEQYF. CDR3 bases: TGTGCCAGCAGTTTACTAGTAAACTACGAGCAGTACTTC.